This entry lists 12 T cell receptor beta chains sequenced from one sample in a study of blood T cells in healthy people across ages. Using a J-beta primer mix together with a sample-barcoded 5' primer, a second PCR was run for roughly 6 to 11 cycles. MiXCR, run by TCRdb on the 5' RACE reads, gives a single entry per CDR3 protein. The table records some 750,000 distinct CDR3 sequences, 20% to 25% of them present only once. Input material: blood. Receptors were obtained from a man aged 70-80 years in good health.

This clonotype was seen a few times. The chain links TRBV5-1 to TRBJ2-3, with a possible D match to TRBD1 (5 bases). Germline CDR1 reads SGHRS; CDR2 reads YFSETQ. Trimming shortened V by 0 bases and J by 1 base, and 12 bases separated the two germline ends. The CDR3 runs to 16 residues. The CDR3 spells CASSLGRGSRTDTQYF. In DNA form, the CDR3 reads TGCGCCAGCAGCTTGGGTAGGGGCAGCCGCACAGATACGCAGTATTTT.

This clonotype was counted only a few times. The chain recombines TRBV29-1 with TRBJ2-7; TRBD2 matches at 7 bases. CDR3 length: 13 amino acids. Losses at the gene ends were 4 bases for V and 6 bases for J; bases not matched to a gene: 9. Germline CDR1 SQVTM, CDR2 ANQGSEA. The CDR3 DNA is TGCAGCGTTGCAACCGGATCGGGAGGCGAGCAGTACGTC. Translated, it gives CSVATGSGGEQYV.

The V gene is TRBV12-3 or TRBV12-4, the J gene TRBJ1-1, with TRBD1 identical over 7 bases. After removal of 4 bases from V and 1 base from J, the junction contained 9 bases not matched to a gene. CDR3 size: 16 residues. The CDR3 region has the DNA TGTGCCAGCAGTTCCCCCCACACAGGGGAGAACACTGAAGCTTTCTTT. It specifies CASSSPHTGENTEAFF.

This clonotype was detected only a few times. The gene calls are TRBV5-4 and TRBJ2-4; 8 bases match TRBD1. CDR3 length: 15 residues. V was clipped by 4 bases and J by 8 bases; unmatched bases: 11. Germline values: CDR1 SGHNT, CDR2 YYREEE (reference sequence). DNA for the CDR3: TGTGCCAGCAGCAGCGCAGGGGGCGGGATGGACATTCAGTACTTC. Protein product: CASSSAGGGMDIQYF.

J is TRBJ1-5 and V is TRBV7-9; perhaps TRBD1 as D (5 bases). V gave up 5 bases and J gave up 2 bases, with 13 bases separating them. Germline V gives CDR1 SEHNR, CDR2 FQNEAQ (reference sequence). CDR3 size: 15 residues. In DNA, the CDR3 is TGTGCCAGCAGCATAGAGGGGCAGGGCAATCAGCCCCAGCATTTT. It yields the protein CASSIEGQGNQPQHF.

The rearrangement joins TRBV7-3 to TRBJ2-5; possible D gene TRBD2, 6 bases. The end of the DNA is better explained by TRBJ2-1, so the J call may be wrong. Germline V CDR1 and CDR2: SGHTA, FQGTGA. The CDR3 sequence is 15 residues long. The CDR3 is CASGNTGTPTDEQFF. Here the CDR3 DNA reads TGTGCCAGCGGCAATACCGGGACTCCAACCGATGAGCAGTTCTTC.

This clonotype has just a few counts. The chain employs TRBV4-1 and TRBJ2-3; D is possibly TRBD2 (5 bases). Germline values: CDR1 MGHRA, CDR2 YSYEKL. The length of the CDR3 is 16 residues. V dropped 0 bases and J dropped 0 bases, with 10 bases sitting between them. The CDR3 nucleotides read TGCGCCAGCAGCCAAGAGGCGGGCTCTAGCACAGATACGCAGTATTTT. It translates to CASSQEAGSSTDTQYF.

The V call is TRBV7-2, the J call TRBJ1-5; unclear D gene. The V gene's germline CDR1 is SGHTA and CDR2 FQGNSA. This CDR3 contains 12 residues. V lost 3 bases to trimming and J lost 7 bases, with 7 bases between them. CDR3 coding DNA: TGTGCCAGCAGCTTCCAAGGCCAGCCCCAGCATTTT. Amino acid sequence: CASSFQGQPQHF.

This clonotype has more than one count but fewer than ten. The chain is built from TRBV12-3 or TRBV12-4 and TRBJ2-3, with 12 bases fitting TRBD1. The CDR3 covers 15 residues. Trimming at V came to 4 bases and at J to 5 bases, leaving 4 bases not matched to a gene. CDR3 DNA: TGTGCCAGCAGTTCGGGACAGGGGGCCGGAGATACGCAGTATTTT. This codes for CASSSGQGAGDTQYF.

DNA for the CDR3: TGTGCCAGCAGTGGGGGGACTGCTACTTCAAAGTATTTT. Translation: CASSGGTATSKYF. The chain is built from TRBV27 and TRBJ2-3; D might be TRBD2 (6 bases). This CDR3 comprises 13 residues. Germline CDR1 and CDR2: MNHEY and SMNVEV (reference sequence). V lost 5 bases to trimming and J lost 13 bases, with 19 bases between them.

This chain links TRBV7-2 with TRBJ2-5, with a possible D match to TRBD1 (6 bases). The CDR3 sequence is 18 residues long. Germline CDR1 reads SGHTA; CDR2 reads FQGNSA. Trimming cost V 1 base and J 8 bases, with 26 bases left between them. This CDR3 is CASSLERGHYSPRDTQYF. DNA of the CDR3: TGTGCCAGCAGCTTAGAAAGGGGACACTATTCACCAAGAGACACCCAGTACTTC. Using reference TRBV7-2 and TRBJ2-5 for the parts outside the CDR3, the full variable domain is GAGVSQSPSNKVTEKGKDVELRCDPISGHTALYWYRQSLGQGLEFLIYFQGNSAPDKSGLPSDRFSAERTGGSVSTLTIQRTQQEDSAVYLCASSLERGHYSPRDTQYFGPGTRLLVL.

The CDR3 protein is CASSPTAGENNEQFF. The DNA of the CDR3 is TGTGCCAGCAGCCCCACGGCGGGAGAGAACAATGAGCAGTTCTTC. The V and J genes are TRBV7-2 and TRBJ2-1; TRBD2 agrees at 7 bases. Trimming removed 5 bases from V and 5 bases from J; junction bases left unmatched: 9. The CDR3 extends over 15 amino acids. The germline CDR1 and CDR2 sequences are SGHTA and FQGNSA.